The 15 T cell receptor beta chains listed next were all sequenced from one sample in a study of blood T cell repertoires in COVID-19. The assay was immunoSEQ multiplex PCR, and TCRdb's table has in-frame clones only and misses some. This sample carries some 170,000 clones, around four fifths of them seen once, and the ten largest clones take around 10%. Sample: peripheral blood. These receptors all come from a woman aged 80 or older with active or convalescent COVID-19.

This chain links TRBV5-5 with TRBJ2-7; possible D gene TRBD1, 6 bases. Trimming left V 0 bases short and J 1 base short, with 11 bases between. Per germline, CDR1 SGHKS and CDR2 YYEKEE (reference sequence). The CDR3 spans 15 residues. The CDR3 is CASSLAPGVSYEQYF. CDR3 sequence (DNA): TGTGCCAGCAGCTTGGCGCCAGGGGTATCCTACGAGCAGTACTTC.

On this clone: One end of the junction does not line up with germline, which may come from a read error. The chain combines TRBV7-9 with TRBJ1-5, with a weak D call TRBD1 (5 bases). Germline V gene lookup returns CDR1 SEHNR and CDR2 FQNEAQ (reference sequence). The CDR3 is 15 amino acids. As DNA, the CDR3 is TGTGCCAGCAACTTAAAAGACAGCAGCAATCAGCCCCAGCATTTT. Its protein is CASNLKDSSNQPQHF.

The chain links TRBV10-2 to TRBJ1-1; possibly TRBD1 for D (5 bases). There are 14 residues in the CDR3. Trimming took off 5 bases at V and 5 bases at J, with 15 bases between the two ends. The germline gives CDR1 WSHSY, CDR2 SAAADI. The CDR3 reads CASSTEPRGTEAFF. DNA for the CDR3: TGCGCCAGCAGTACAGAACCAAGGGGTACTGAAGCTTTCTTT.

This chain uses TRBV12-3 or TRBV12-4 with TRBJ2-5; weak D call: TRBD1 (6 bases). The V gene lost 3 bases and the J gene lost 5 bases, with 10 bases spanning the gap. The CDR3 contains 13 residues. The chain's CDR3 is CASSLGTWETQYF. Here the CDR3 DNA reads TGTGCCAGCAGTTTGGGGACATGGGAGACCCAGTACTTC.

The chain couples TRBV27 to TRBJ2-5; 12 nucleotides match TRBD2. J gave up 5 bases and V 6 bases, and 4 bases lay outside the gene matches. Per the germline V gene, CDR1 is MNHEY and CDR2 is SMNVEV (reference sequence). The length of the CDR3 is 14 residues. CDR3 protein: CASRRLAGVETQYF. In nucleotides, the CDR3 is TGTGCCAGCAGACGACTAGCGGGGGTTGAGACCCAGTACTTC.

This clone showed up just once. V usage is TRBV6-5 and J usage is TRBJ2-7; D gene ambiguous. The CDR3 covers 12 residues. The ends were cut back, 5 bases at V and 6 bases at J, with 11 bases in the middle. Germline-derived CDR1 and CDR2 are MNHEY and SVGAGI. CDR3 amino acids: CASSTTSGEQYF. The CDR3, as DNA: TGTGCCAGCAGTACCACATCGGGCGAGCAGTACTTC.

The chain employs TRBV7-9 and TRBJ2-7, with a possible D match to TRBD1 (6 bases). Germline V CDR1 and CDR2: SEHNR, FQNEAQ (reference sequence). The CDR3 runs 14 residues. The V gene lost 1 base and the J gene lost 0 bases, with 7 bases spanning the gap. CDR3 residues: CASSLDRVSYEQYF. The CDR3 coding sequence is TGTGCCAGCAGCTTAGACAGGGTCTCCTACGAGCAGTACTTC.

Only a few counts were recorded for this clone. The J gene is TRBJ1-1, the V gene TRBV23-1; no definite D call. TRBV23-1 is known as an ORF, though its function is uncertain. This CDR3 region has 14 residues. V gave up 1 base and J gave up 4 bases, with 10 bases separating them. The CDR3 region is CASSQWRVSTEAFF. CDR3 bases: TGCGCCAGCAGTCAATGGAGGGTGAGCACTGAAGCTTTCTTT.

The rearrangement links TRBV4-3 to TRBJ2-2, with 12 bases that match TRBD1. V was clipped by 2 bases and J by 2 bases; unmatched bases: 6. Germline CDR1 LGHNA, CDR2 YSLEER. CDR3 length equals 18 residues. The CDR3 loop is CASSQKGTGGRNTGELFF. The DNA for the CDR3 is TGCGCCAGCAGCCAAAAGGGGACAGGGGGCCGTAACACCGGGGAGCTGTTTTTT.

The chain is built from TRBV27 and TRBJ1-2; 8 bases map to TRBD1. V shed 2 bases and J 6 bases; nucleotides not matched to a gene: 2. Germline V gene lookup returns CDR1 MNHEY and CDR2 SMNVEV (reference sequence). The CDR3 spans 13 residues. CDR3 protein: CASSLNRGNGYTF. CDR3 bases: TGTGCCAGCAGTTTAAACAGGGGGAATGGCTACACCTTC.

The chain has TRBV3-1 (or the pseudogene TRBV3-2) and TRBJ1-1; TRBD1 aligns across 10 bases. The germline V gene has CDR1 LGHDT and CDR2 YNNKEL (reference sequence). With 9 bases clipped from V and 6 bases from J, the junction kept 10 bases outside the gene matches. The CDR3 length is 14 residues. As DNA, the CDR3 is TGTGCCAGTACTTCCCGGGACAGGGGACCTGAAGCTTTCTTT. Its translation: CASTSRDRGPEAFF.

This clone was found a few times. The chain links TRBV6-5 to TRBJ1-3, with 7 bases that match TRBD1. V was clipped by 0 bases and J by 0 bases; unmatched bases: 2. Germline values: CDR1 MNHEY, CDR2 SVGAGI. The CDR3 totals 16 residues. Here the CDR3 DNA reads TGTGCCAGCAGTTACTCGGACAGGTTCTCTGGAAACACCATATATTTT. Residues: CASSYSDRFSGNTIYF.

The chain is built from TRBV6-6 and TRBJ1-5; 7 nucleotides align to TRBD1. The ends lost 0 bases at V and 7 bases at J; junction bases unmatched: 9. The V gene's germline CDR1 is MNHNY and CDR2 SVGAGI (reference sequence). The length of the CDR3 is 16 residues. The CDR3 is CASSYSGTEVGQPQHF. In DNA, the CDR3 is TGTGCCAGCAGTTACTCTGGGACAGAGGTAGGACAGCCCCAGCATTTT.

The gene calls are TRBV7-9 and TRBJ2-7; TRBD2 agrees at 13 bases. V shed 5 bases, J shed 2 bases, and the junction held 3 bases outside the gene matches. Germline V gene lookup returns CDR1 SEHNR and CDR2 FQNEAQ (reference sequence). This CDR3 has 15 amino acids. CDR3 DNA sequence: TGTGCCAGCAGCCCGGGACTAGCGGGGACCTACGAGCAGTACTTC. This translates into CASSPGLAGTYEQYF.

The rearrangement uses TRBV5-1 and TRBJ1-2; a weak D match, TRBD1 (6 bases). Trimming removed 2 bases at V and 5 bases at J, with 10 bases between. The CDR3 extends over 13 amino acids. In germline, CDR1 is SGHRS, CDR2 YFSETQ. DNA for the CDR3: TGCGCCAGCAGCTTACTGACAGGATATGGCTACACCTTC. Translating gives CASSLLTGYGYTF. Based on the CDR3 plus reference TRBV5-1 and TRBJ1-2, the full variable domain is KAGVTQTPRYLIKTRGQQVTLSCSPISGHRSVSWYQQTPGQGLQFLFEYFSETQRNKGNFPGRFSGRQFSNSRSEMNVSTLELGDSALYLCASSLLTGYGYTFGSGTRLTVV.